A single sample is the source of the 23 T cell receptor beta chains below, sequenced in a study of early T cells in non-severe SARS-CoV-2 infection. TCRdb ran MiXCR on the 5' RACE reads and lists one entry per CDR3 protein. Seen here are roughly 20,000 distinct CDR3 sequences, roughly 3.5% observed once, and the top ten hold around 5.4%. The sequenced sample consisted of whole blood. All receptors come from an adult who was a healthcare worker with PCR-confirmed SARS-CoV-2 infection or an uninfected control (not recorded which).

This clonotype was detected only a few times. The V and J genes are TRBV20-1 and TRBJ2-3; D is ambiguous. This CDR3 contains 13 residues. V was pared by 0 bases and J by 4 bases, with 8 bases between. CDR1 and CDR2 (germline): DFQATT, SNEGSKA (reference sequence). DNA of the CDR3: TGCAGTGCTAGAGAGCCAAAGGCAGATACGCAGTATTTT. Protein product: CSAREPKADTQYF.

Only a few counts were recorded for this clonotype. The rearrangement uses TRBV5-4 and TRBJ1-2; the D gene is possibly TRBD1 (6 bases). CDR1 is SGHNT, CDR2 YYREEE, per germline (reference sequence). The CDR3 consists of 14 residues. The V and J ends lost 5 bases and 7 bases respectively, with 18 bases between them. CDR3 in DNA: TGTGCCAGCAGTCGCCCCTACACGGGGGCTGGCTACACCTTC. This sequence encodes CASSRPYTGAGYTF.

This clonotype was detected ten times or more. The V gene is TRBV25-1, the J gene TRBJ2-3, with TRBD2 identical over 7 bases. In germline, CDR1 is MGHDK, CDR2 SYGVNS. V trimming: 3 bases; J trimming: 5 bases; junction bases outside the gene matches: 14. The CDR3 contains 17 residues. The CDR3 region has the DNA TGTGCCAGCAGTGAGGCCGTCGGCGGGACGGGGGGAGATACGCAGTATTTT. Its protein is CASSEAVGGTGGDTQYF.

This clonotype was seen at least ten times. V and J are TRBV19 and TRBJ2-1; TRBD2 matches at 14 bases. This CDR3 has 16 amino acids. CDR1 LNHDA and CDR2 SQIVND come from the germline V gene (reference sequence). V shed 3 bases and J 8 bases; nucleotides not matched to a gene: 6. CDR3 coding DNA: TGTGCCAGTAGTATCTCCGGGACTAGCGGGAGCGATGAGCAGTTCTTC. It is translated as CASSISGTSGSDEQFF.

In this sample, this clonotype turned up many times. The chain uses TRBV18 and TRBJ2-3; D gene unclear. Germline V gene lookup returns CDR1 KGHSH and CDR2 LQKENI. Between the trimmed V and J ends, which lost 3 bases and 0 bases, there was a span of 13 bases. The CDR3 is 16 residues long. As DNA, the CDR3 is TGTGCCAGCTCACCCCGACGACAAGGAAGCACAGATACGCAGTATTTT. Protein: CASSPRRQGSTDTQYF.

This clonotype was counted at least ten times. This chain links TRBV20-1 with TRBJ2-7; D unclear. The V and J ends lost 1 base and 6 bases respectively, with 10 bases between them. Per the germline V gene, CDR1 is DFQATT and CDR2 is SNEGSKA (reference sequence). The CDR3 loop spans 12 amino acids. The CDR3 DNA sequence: TGCAGTGCTAGAGCTAGTTGGGGCGAGCAGTACTTC. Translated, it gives CSARASWGEQYF.

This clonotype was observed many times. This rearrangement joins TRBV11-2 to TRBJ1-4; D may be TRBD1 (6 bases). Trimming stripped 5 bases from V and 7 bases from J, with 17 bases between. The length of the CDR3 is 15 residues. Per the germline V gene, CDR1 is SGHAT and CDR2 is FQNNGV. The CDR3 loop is CASSIQGTQSEKLFF. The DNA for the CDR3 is TGTGCCAGCAGCATTCAGGGGACCCAGAGTGAAAAACTGTTTTTT. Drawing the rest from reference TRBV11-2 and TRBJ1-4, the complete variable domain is EAGVAQSPRYKIIEKRQSVAFWCNPISGHATLYWYQQILGQGPKLLIQFQNNGVVDDSQLPKDRFSAERLKGVDSTLKIQPAKLEDSAVYLCASSIQGTQSEKLFFGSGTQLSVL.

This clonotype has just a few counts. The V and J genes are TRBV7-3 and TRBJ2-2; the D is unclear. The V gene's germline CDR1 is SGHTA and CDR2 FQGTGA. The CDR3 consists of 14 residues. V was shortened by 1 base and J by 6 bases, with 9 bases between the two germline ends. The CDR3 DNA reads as TGTGCCAGCAGCTTAAACGTTCAGCCCGGGGAGCTGTTTTTT. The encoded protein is CASSLNVQPGELFF.

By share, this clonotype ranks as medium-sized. The CDR3 DNA reads TGCGCCAGCAGCTTGACGGGTTTGAACACTGAAGCTTTCTTT. The encoded protein is CASSLTGLNTEAFF. J is TRBJ1-1 and V is TRBV5-1; D uncertain. With 1 base removed from V and 0 bases from J, the gap between germline ends came to 7 bases. The CDR3 is 14 amino acids. CDR1 is SGHRS and CDR2 is YFSETQ in the germline V gene.

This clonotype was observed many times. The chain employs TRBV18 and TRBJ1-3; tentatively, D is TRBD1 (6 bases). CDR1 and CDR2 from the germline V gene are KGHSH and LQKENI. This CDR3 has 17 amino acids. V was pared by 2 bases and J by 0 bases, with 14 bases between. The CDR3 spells CASSPITGRNSGNTIYF. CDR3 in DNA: TGTGCCAGCTCACCAATCACAGGGAGAAACTCTGGAAACACCATATATTTT.

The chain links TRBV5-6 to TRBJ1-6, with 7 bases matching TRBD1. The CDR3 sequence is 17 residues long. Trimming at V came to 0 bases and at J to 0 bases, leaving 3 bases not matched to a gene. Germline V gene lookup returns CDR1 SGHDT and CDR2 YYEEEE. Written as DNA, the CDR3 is TGTGCCAGCAGCTTGGCAGGGGGAGGCTCCTATAATTCACCCCTCCACTTT. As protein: CASSLAGGGSYNSPLHF.

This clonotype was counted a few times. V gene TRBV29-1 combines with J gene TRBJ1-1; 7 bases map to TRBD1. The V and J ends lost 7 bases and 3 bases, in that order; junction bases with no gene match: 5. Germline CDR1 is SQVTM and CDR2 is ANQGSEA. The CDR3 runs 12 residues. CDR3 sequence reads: CSGWTGDTEAFF. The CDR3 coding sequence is TGCAGCGGATGGACAGGCGACACTGAAGCTTTCTTT.

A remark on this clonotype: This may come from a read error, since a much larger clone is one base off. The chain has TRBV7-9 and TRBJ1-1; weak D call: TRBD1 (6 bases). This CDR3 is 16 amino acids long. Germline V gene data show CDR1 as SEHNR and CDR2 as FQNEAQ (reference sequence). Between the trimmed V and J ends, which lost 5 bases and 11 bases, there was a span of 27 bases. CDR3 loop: CASSENPGTRESQAFF. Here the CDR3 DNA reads TGTGCCAGCAGCGAAAACCCCGGGACAAGGGAGTCTCAGGCTTTCTTT.

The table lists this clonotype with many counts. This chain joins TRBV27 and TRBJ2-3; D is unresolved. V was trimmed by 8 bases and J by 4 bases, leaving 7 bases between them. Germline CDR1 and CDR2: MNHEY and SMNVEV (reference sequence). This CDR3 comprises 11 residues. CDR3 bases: TGTGCCAGCCGCCTCCCAGATACGCAGTATTTT. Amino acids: CASRLPDTQYF.

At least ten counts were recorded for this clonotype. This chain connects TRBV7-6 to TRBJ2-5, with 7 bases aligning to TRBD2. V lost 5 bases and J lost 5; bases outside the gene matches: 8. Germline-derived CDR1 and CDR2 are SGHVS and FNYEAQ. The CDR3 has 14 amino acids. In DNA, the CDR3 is TGTGCCAGCAGCCGGGCGGGAGAAGGGGAGACCCAGTACTTC. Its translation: CASSRAGEGETQYF.

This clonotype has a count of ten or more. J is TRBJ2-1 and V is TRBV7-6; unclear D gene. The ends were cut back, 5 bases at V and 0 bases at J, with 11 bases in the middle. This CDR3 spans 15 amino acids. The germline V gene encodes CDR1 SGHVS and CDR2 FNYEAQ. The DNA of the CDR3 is TGTGCCAGCAGCCTAAACACTATCTCCTACAATGAGCAGTTCTTC. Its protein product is CASSLNTISYNEQFF.

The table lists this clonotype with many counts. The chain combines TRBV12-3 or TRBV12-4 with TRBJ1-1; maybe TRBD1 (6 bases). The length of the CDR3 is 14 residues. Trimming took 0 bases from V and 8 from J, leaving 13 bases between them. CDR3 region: CASSLATGGREAFF. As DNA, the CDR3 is TGTGCCAGCAGTTTAGCTACGGGGGGGCGAGAAGCTTTCTTT.

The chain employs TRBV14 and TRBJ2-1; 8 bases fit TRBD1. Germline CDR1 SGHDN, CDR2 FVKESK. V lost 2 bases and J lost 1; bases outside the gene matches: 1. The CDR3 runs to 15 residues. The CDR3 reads CASSQRTGSYNEQFF. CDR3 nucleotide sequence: TGTGCCAGCAGCCAAAGGACAGGGTCCTACAATGAGCAGTTCTTC.

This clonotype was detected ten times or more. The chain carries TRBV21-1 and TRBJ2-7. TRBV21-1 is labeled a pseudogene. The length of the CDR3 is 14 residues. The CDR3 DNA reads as TGTGCCAGCAGCAAAGAGAGGAGTACCTACGAGCAGTACTTC. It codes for CASSKERSTYEQYF.

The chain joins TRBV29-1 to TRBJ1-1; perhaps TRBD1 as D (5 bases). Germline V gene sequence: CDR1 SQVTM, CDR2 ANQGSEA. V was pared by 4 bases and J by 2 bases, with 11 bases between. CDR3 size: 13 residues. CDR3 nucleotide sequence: TGCAGCGTTGTTACCGGGACCAACACTGAAGCTTTCTTT. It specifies CSVVTGTNTEAFF.

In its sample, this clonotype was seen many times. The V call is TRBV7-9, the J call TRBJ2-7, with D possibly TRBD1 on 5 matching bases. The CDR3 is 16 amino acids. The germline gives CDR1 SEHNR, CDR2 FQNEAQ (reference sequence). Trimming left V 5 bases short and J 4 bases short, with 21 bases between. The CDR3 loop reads CASSQPQGNSRYEQYF. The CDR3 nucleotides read TGTGCCAGCAGCCAACCTCAGGGAAATAGTAGGTACGAGCAGTACTTC.

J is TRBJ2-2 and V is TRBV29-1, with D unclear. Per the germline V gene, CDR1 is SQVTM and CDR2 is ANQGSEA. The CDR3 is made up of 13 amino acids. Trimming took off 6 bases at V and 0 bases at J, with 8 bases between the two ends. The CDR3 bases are TGCAGCGTCAACGTGGCGAACACCGGGGAGCTGTTTTTT. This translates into CSVNVANTGELFF.

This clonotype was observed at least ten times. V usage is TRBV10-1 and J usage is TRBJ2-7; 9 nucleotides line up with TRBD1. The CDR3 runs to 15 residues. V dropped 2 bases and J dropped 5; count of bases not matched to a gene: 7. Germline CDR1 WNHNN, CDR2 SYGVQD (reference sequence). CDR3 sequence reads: CASSERDRVKDEQYF. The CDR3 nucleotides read TGCGCCAGCAGTGAGCGGGACAGGGTCAAGGACGAGCAGTACTTC.